A selection of T cell receptor beta chains follows, all from one sample in a study of human T cells and chemical hapten exposure. TCRdb re-analysed the RACE reads in MiXCR, keeping a single row per CDR3 protein. This table has 380,000 or so distinct CDR3 sequences, more than 4.5% appearing once. This specimen was whole blood, taken in connection with sensitization to the hapten diphenylcyclopropenone (DPC). These receptors were obtained from a woman aged 50 to 65 with alopecia areata. Some clones in this sample may be carry-over from other donors' samples. The CDR3 runs from the conserved cysteine through the conserved F or W. The D gene is left open where the match is weak. Some rows have no size entry. The others give once, few or many, or a class for an expanded clone.

CDR3: CASSQKAGATGELFF; DNA: TGTGCCAGCAGTCAGAAAGCAGGGGCCACCGGGGAGCTGTTTTTT; size: few; V: TRBV6-1; J: TRBJ2-2; D: NA
CDR3: CASSLQGSPTDTQYF; DNA: TGTGCCAGCAGCCTCCAGGGTAGCCCCACAGATACGCAGTATTTT; size: few; V: TRBV3-1; J: TRBJ2-3; D: NA
CDR3: CASSQERAGNTEAFF; DNA: TGTGCCAGCAGCCAAGAGAGGGCAGGCAACACTGAAGCTTTCTTT; size: NA; V: TRBV3-1; J: TRBJ1-1; D: NA
CDR3: CASSFTSGGAGSFF; DNA: TGCGCCAGCAGCTTCACTAGCGGGGGGGCCGGGTCGTTCTTC; size: many; V: TRBV5-1; J: TRBJ2-1; D: TRBD2
CDR3: CASSDTTGRTGAAFF; DNA: TGTGCCAGCAGCGACACAACCGGCCGGACAGGCGCGGCTTTCTTT; size: many; V: TRBV2; J: TRBJ1-1; D: TRBD1
CDR3: CATSGTSGEYNEQFF; DNA: TGTGCCACCAGCGGGACTAGCGGGGAGTACAATGAGCAGTTCTTC; size: few; V: TRBV15; J: TRBJ2-1; D: TRBD2
CDR3: CASSPDYADTQYF; DNA: TGTGCCAGCAGCCCAGACTACGCGGATACGCAGTATTTT; size: NA; V: TRBV7-7; J: TRBJ2-3; D: NA
CDR3: CASSLGSAGHTTEAFF; DNA: TGTGCCAGCAGCTTAGGGAGCGCAGGGCATACCACTGAAGCTTTCTTT; size: many; V: TRBV7-3; J: TRBJ1-1; D: NA
CDR3: CASSIRLAPETQYF; DNA: TGCGCCAGCAGCATCAGACTAGCACCAGAGACCCAGTACTTC; size: NA; V: TRBV4-3; J: TRBJ2-5; D: TRBD2
CDR3: CASSTTGTTEQYF; DNA: TGTGCCAGCAGCACTACTGGGACCACCGAGCAGTACTTC; size: many; V: TRBV9; J: TRBJ2-7; D: NA
CDR3: CASSPLDRDEQYF; DNA: TGTGCCAGCAGTCCCCTCGACAGGGACGAGCAGTACTTC; size: NA; V: TRBV28; J: TRBJ2-7; D: TRBD1
CDR3: CASSFMDRGSPLHF; DNA: TGTGCCAGCAGTTTTATGGACAGAGGCTCACCCCTCCACTTT; size: few; V: TRBV12-3/TRBV12-4; J: TRBJ1-6; D: NA
CDR3: CASSLTGIPYEQYF; DNA: TGTGCCAGCAGCTTGACAGGGATTCCCTACGAGCAGTACTTC; size: many; V: TRBV5-6; J: TRBJ2-7; D: NA
CDR3: CASSRVGTGPAYEQYF; DNA: TGTGCCAGCAGCCGTGTCGGGACAGGTCCTGCCTACGAGCAGTACTTC; size: many; V: TRBV7-6; J: TRBJ2-7; D: TRBD1
CDR3: CSVWGPQTGGSTDTQYF; DNA: TGCAGCGTTTGGGGACCTCAGACAGGGGGGTCCACAGATACGCAGTATTTT; size: few; V: TRBV29-1; J: TRBJ2-3; D: TRBD1
CDR3: CASSLVDSANYGYTF; DNA: TGTGCCAGCAGCTTGGTGGACAGTGCCAACTATGGCTACACCTTC; size: NA; V: TRBV5-4; J: TRBJ1-2; D: NA
CDR3: CASSLVTANTEAFF; DNA: TGTGCCAGCAGCTTAGTCACGGCTAACACTGAAGCTTTCTTT; size: many; V: TRBV7-2; J: TRBJ1-1; D: NA
CDR3: CSVQAIAGGSDTQYF; DNA: TGCAGCGTCCAAGCCATAGCGGGAGGGTCAGATACGCAGTATTTT; size: many; V: TRBV29-1; J: TRBJ2-3; D: TRBD2
CDR3: CAISESGAPRGIQYF; DNA: TGTGCCATCAGTGAGTCTGGGGCCCCCCGGGGCATTCAGTACTTC; size: many; V: TRBV10-3; J: TRBJ2-4; D: NA
CDR3: CSANLRSRDRGNNEQFF; DNA: TGCAGTGCTAACTTGAGGTCGCGGGACAGAGGAAACAATGAGCAGTTCTTC; size: many; V: TRBV20-1; J: TRBJ2-1; D: NA
CDR3: CASSPFPGTRYNSPLHF; DNA: TGTGCCAGCAGCCCTTTTCCCGGGACACGATATAATTCACCCCTCCACTTT; size: NA; V: TRBV28; J: TRBJ1-6; D: NA
CDR3: CAWSVLVTQGIQYF; DNA: TGTGCCTGGAGTGTACTTGTGACCCAGGGCATTCAGTACTTC; size: many; V: TRBV30; J: TRBJ2-4; D: NA
CDR3: CASSLMVRADTQYF; DNA: TGTGCCAGCAGTTTAATGGTCAGGGCAGATACGCAGTATTTT; size: NA; V: TRBV28; J: TRBJ2-3; D: NA
CDR3: CASSPGGSNEQFF; DNA: TGTGCCAGCAGCCCTGGGGGAAGCAATGAGCAGTTCTTC; size: many; V: TRBV7-2; J: TRBJ2-1; D: NA
CDR3: CASSRGSPQPQHF; DNA: TGTGCCAGCAGTCGGGGGTCCCCTCAGCCCCAGCATTTT; size: many; V: TRBV12-3/TRBV12-4; J: TRBJ1-5; D: NA
CDR3: CASGSGTGILSTDTQYF; DNA: TGTGCCAGCGGTTCCGGGACAGGGATCTTGTCGACAGATACGCAGTATTTT; size: many; V: TRBV27; J: TRBJ2-3; D: TRBD1
CDR3: CASSFLAPRSYSGANVLTF; DNA: TGTGCCAGCAGCTTTTTGGCCCCGCGGTCTTACTCTGGGGCCAACGTCCTGACTTTC; size: many; V: TRBV5-6; J: TRBJ2-6; D: NA
CDR3: CATLDRGHLGYTF; DNA: TGTGCCACCTTGGACAGGGGGCATTTGGGCTACACCTTC; size: many; V: TRBV6-6; J: TRBJ1-2; D: TRBD1